One and the same sample provided the 2 T cell receptor beta chains below, sequenced in a study of T cells in localized non-small cell lung cancer. TCRdb's copy holds only in-frame clones and misses some; the assay was immunoSEQ multiplex PCR. Among around 78,000 clones, around 81% were seen once, and the ten largest hold 9.5%. The sequencing used peripheral blood, collected before any cancer treatment. The receptors were sampled from a female donor over 55 with stage I lung adenocarcinoma.

This rearrangement joins TRBV18 to TRBJ2-7; D gene ambiguous. Trimming cost V 4 bases and J 1 base, with 14 bases left between them. This CDR3 contains 15 residues. CDR1 is KGHSH and CDR2 is LQKENI in the germline V gene. The DNA for the CDR3 is TGTGCCAGCTCACTTTTTGGCACGCCGTCCTACGAGCAGTACTTC. Protein: CASSLFGTPSYEQYF.

The chain has TRBV5-1 and TRBJ1-3; D is uncertain. Trimming left V 0 bases short and J 0 bases short, with 13 bases between. In germline, CDR1 is SGHRS, CDR2 YFSETQ. This CDR3 has 17 amino acids. CDR3 coding DNA: TGCGCCAGCAGCTTGGCCCCGCTTACTTCCTCTGGAAACACCATATATTTT. Its translation: CASSLAPLTSSGNTIYF.